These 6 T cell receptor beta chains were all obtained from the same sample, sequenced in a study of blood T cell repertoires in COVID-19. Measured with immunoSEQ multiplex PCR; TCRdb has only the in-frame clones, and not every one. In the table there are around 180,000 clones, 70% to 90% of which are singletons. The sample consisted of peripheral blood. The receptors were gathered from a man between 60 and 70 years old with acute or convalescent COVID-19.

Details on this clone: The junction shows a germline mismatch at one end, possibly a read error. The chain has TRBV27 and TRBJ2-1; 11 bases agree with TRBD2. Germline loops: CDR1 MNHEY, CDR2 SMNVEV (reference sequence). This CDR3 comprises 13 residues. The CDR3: CASSFLSGRGWIF. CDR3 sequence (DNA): TGTGCCAGCAGTTTCCTTAGCGGGAGGGGATGGATCTTC.

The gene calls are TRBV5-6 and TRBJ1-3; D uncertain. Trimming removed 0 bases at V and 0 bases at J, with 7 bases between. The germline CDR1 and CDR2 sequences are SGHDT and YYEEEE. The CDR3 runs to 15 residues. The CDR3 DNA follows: TGTGCCAGCAGCTTGGTCCCCCGCTCTGGAAACACCATATATTTT. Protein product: CASSLVPRSGNTIYF.

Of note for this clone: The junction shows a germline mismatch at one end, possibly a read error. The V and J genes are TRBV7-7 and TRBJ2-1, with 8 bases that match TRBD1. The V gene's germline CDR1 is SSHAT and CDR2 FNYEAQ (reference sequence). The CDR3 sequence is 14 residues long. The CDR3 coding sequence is TGTGCTAGCAGCTCCGGGACAGGCTACAATGAGCAGTTCTTC. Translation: CASSSGTGYNEQFF.

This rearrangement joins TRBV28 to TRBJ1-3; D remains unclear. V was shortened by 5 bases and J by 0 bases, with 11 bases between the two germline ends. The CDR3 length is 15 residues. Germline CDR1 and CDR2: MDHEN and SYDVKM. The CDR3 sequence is CASSRRVASGNTIYF. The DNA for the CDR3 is TGTGCCAGCAGTAGGCGGGTAGCCTCTGGAAACACCATATATTTT.

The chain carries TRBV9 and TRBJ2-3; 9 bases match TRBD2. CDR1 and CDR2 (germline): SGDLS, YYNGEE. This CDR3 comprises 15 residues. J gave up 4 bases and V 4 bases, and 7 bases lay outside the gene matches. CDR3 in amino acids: CASSQRREGSDTQYF. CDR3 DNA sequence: TGTGCCAGCAGCCAGCGGCGGGAGGGCTCAGATACGCAGTATTTT.

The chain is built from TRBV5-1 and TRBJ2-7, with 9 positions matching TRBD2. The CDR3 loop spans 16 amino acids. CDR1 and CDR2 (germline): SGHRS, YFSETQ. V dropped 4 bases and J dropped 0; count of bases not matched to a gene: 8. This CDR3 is CASSPTSGRSSYEQYF. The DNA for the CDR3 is TGCGCCAGCAGCCCGACTAGCGGAAGGAGCTCCTACGAGCAGTACTTC.